This is a list of T cell receptor beta chains from one sample in a study of cytomegalovirus exposure and HLA in healthy donors. TCRdb's table, derived via immunoSEQ multiplex PCR, lists solely in-frame clones and lacks some. Here the sample table reports some 76,000 clones. The specimen was PBMCs. Receptors originate from a female donor in good health and CMV-seropositive. Each CDR3 is given without its conserved first and last residue. Each record gives: J gene, D gene, V gene, CDR3 protein. The D gene is left open where the match is weak.

>TRBJ2-7|.|TRBV30
AWRVSGGAYEQY
>TRBJ2-2|.|TRBV16
ASSPGQVGELF
>TRBJ1-2|.|TRBV25-1
ASSESRPGGLYGYT
>TRBJ1-2|.|TRBV25-1
ASSEGQGQNYGYT
>TRBJ2-7|TRBD1|TRBV9
ASGKTGAPYEQY
>TRBJ1-1|.|TRBV2
ASSIIAREAF
>TRBJ1-2|.|TRBV2
ASRTGTPPNYGYT
>TRBJ2-6|TRBD2|TRBV4-2
ASSPSGGASGANVLT
>TRBJ2-1|TRBD2|TRBV28
ASSIPLAYSYNEQF
>TRBJ2-5|.|TRBV29-1
SVEATGETQY
>TRBJ1-6|TRBD1|TRBV30
AWRERGLNSPLH